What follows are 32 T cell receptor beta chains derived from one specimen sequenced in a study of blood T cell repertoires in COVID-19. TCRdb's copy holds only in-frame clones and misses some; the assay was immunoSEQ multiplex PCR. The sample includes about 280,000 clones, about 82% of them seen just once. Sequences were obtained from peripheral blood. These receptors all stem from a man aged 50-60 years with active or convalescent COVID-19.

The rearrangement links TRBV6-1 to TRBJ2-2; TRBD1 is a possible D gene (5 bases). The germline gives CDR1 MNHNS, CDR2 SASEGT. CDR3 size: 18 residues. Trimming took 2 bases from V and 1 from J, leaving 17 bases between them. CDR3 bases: TGTGCCAGCAGTGAACCCTCCTATGCCAGGGTGAACACCGGGGAGCTGTTTTTT. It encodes CASSEPSYARVNTGELFF.

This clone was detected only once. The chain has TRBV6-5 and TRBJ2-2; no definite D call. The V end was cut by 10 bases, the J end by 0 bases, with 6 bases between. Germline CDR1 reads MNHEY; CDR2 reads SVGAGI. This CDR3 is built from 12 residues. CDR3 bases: TGTGCCATCCGTCCGAACACCGGGGAGCTGTTTTTT. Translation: CAIRPNTGELFF.

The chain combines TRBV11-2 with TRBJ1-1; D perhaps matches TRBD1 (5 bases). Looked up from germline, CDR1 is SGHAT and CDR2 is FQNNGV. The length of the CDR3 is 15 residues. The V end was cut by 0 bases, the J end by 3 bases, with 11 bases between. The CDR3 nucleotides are TGTGCCAGCAGCTTAGAGGGCAGGGTGGACACTGAAGCTTTCTTT. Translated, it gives CASSLEGRVDTEAFF.

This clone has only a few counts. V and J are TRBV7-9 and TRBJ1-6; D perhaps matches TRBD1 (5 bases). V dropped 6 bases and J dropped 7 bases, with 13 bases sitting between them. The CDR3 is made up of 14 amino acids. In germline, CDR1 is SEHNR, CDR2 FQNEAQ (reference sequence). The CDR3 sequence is CASSLRQRNSPLHF. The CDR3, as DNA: TGTGCCAGCAGTTTACGACAGAGAAATTCACCCCTCCACTTT.

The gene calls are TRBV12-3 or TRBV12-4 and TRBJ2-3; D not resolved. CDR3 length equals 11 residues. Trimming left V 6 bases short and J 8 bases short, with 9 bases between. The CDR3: CASSYTSTQYF. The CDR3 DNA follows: TGTGCCAGCAGCTATACCTCTACGCAGTATTTT.

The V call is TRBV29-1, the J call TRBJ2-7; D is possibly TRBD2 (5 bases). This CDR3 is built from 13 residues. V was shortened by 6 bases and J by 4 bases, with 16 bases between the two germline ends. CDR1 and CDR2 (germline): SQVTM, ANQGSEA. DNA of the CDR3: TGCAGCGTATACCTACAACGGGATTACGAGCAGTACTTC. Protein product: CSVYLQRDYEQYF.

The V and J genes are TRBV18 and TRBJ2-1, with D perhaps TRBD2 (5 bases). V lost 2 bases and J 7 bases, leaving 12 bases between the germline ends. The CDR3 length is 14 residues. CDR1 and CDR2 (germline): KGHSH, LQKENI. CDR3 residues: CASSPYTSLNEQFF. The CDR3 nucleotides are TGTGCCAGCTCACCATATACTAGTTTGAATGAGCAGTTCTTC.

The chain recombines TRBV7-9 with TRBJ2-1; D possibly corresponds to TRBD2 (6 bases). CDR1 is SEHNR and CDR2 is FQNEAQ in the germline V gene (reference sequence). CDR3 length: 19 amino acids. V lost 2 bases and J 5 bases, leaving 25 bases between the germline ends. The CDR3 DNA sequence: TGTGCCAGCAGCTTACGGGGCACTTGGGGGGATTCCTACGACAATGAGCAGTTCTTC. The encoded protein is CASSLRGTWGDSYDNEQFF.

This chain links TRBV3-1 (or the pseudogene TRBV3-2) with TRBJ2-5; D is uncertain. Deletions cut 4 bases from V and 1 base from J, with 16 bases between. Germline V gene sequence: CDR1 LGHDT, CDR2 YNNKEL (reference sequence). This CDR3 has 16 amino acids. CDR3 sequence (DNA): TGTGCCAGCAGCCTCTCGGCACCTTCGGGCCAAGAGACCCAGTACTTC. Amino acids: CASSLSAPSGQETQYF.

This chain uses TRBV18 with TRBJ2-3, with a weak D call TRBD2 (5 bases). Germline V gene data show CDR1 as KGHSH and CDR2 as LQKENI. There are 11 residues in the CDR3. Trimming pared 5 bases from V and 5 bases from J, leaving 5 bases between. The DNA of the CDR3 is TGTGCCAGCTCAGCGGGAGATACGCAGTATTTT. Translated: CASSAGDTQYF.

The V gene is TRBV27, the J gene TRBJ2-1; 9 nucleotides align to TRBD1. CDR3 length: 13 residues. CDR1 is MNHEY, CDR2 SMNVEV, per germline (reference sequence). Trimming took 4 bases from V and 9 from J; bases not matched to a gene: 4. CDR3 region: CASSSGTGIEQFF. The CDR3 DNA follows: TGTGCCAGCAGTTCCGGGACAGGGATTGAGCAGTTCTTC.

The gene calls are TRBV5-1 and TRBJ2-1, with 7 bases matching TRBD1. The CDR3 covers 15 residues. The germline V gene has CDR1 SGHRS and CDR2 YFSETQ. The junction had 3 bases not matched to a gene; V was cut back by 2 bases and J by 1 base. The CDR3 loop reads CASSFTGESYNEQFF. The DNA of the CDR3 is TGCGCCAGCAGCTTTACAGGGGAGTCCTACAATGAGCAGTTCTTC.

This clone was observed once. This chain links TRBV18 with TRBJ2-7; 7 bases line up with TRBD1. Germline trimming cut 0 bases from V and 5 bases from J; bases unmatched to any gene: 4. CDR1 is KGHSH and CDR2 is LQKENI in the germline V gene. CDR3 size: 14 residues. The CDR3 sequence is CASSPPGQRNEQYF. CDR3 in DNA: TGTGCCAGCTCACCACCGGGACAGAGAAACGAGCAGTACTTC.

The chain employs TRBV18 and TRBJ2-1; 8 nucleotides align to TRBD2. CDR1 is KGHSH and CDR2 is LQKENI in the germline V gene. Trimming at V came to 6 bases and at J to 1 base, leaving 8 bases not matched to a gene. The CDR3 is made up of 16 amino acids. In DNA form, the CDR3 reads TGTGCCAGCTCGGCCGGGACTAGTGGATCCTACAATGAGCAGTTCTTC. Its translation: CASSAGTSGSYNEQFF.

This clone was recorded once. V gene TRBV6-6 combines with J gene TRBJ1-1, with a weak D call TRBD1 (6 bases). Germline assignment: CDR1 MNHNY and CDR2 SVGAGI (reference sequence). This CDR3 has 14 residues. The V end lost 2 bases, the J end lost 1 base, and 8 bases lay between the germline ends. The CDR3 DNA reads TGTGCCAGCAGTTACGGGGGCGCGAACACTGAAGCTTTCTTT. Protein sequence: CASSYGGANTEAFF.

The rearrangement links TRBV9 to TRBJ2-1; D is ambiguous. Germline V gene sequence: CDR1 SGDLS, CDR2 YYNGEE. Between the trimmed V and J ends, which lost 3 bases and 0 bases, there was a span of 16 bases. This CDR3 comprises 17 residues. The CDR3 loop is CASSAPLDRSSYNEQFF. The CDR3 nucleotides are TGTGCCAGCAGCGCTCCCTTAGACCGGAGCTCCTACAATGAGCAGTTCTTC.

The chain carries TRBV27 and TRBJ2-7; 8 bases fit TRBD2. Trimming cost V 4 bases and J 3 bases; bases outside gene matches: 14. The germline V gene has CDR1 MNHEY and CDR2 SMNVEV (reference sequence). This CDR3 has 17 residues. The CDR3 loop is CASSSRPGIAGFYEQYF. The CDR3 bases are TGTGCCAGCAGTTCAAGGCCGGGAATAGCGGGATTCTACGAGCAGTACTTC.

CDR3 sequence reads: CASSFSGNLMNTEAFF. The CDR3 DNA sequence: TGTGCCAGCAGTTTTTCGGGGAACCTCATGAACACTGAAGCTTTCTTT. The J gene is TRBJ1-1, the V gene TRBV28, with unresolved D. The CDR3 totals 16 residues. Germline CDR1 is MDHEN and CDR2 is SYDVKM. V lost 3 bases, J lost 0 bases, and 14 bases lay in between.

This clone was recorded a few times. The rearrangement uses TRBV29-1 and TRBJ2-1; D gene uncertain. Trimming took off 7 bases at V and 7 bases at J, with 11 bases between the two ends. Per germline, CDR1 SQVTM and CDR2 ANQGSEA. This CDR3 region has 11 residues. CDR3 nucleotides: TGCAGCGGACGAGAGAGGAATGAGCAGTTCTTC. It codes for CSGRERNEQFF.

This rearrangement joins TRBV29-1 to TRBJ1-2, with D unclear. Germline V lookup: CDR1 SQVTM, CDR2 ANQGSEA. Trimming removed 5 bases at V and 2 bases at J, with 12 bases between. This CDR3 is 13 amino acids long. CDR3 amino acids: CSVREFSNYGYTF. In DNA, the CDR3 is TGCAGCGTTAGGGAGTTCAGCAACTATGGCTACACCTTC. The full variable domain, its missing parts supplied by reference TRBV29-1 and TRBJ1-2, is SAVISQKPSRDICQRGTSLTIQCQVDSQVTMMFWYRQQPGQSLTLIATANQGSEATYESGFVIDKFPISRPNLTFSTLTVSNMSPEDSSIYLCSVREFSNYGYTFGSGTRLTVV.

The CDR3 here is CASSLGQGNYEQYF. CDR3 nucleotides: TGTGCCAGCAGCTTGGGGCAGGGTAACTACGAGCAGTACTTC. The chain links TRBV5-5 to TRBJ2-7; perhaps TRBD1 as D (5 bases). Trimming pared 0 bases from V and 3 bases from J, leaving 10 bases between. Germline V lookup: CDR1 SGHKS, CDR2 YYEKEE (reference sequence). This CDR3 is 14 amino acids long.

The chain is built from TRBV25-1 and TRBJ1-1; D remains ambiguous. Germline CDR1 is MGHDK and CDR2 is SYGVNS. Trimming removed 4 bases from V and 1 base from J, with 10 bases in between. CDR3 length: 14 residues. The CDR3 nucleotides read TGTGCCAGCAGTGCATCGGGTTGGAACACTGAAGCTTTCTTT. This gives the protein CASSASGWNTEAFF.

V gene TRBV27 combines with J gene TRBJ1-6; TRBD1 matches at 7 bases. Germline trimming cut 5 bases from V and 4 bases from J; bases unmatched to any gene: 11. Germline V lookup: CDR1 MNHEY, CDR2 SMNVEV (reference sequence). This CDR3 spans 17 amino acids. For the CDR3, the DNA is TGTGCCAGCAGTCCACATTTATCGGGACAGTATAATTCACCCCTCCACTTT. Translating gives CASSPHLSGQYNSPLHF.

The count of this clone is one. CDR3 loop: CASTNTGGSRTFF. The CDR3 bases are TGCGCCAGCACTAATACAGGGGGGAGTAGAACTTTCTTT. The chain carries TRBV5-1 and TRBJ1-1, with 8 positions matching TRBD1. Germline trimming cut 6 bases from V and 12 bases from J; bases unmatched to any gene: 13. In germline, CDR1 is SGHRS, CDR2 YFSETQ. This CDR3 region has 13 residues.

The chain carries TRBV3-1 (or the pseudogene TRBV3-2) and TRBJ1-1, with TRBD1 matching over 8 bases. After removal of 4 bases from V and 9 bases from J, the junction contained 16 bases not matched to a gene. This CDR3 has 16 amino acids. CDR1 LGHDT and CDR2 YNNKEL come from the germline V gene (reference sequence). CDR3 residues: CASSLYSGGQGGQAFF. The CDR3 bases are TGTGCCAGCAGCCTGTATTCGGGAGGACAGGGAGGGCAAGCTTTCTTT.

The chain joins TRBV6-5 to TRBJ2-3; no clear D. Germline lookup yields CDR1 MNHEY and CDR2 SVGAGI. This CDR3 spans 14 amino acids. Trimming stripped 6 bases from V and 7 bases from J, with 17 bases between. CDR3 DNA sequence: TGTGCCAGCAGCATAGCCGCTGCGACCCATACGCAGTATTTT. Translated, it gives CASSIAAATHTQYF.

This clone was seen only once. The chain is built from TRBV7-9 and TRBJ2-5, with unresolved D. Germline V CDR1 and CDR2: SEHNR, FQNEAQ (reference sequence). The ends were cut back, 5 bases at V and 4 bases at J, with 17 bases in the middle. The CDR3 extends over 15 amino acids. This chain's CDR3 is CASSTGRVRPETQYF. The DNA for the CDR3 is TGTGCCAGCAGCACCGGCCGGGTGCGGCCAGAGACCCAGTACTTC.

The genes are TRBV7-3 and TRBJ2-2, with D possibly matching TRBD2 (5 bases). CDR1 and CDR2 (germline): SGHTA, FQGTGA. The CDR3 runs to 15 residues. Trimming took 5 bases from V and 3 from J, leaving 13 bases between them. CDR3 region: CASSPRVGYTGELFF. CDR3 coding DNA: TGTGCCAGCAGCCCGAGGGTGGGATACACCGGGGAGCTGTTTTTT.

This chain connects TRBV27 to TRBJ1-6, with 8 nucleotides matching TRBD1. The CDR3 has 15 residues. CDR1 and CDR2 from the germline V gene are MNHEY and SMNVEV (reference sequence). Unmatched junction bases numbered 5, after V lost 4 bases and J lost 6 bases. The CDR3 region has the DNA TGTGCCAGCAGTTACCAAGACAGGGGTAATTCACCCCTCCACTTT. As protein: CASSYQDRGNSPLHF.

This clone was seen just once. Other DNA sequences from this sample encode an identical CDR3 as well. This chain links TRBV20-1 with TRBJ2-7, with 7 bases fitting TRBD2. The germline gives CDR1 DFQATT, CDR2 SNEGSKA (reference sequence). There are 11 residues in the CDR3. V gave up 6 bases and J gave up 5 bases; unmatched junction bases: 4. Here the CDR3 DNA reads TGCAGTGCCCATCGGGGGGACGAGCAGTACTTC. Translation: CSAHRGDEQYF.

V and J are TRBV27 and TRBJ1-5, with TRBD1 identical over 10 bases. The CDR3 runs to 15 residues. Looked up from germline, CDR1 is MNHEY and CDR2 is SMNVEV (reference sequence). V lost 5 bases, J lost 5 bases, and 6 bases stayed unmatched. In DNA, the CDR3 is TGTGCCAGCAGTCTTGGACAGGGGGTCTATCAGCCCCAGCATTTT. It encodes CASSLGQGVYQPQHF.

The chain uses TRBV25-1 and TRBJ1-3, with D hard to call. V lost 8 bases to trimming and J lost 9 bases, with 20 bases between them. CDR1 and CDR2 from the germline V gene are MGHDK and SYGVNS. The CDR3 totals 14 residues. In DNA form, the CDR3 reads TGTGCCAGCGGCGGCCGGTCGGATTCTGGCACCATATATTTT. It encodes CASGGRSDSGTIYF.